Listed here are 25 T cell receptor beta chains from one sample, sequenced in a study of shared clonotypes between healthy human individuals. The assay was immunoSEQ multiplex PCR, and TCRdb's table has in-frame clones only and misses some. In the table there are around 700,000 clones, 92% of which are singletons. CD8 cells classed as naive were CD45RO-negative and positively selected for CCR7, excluding terminally differentiated effector memory CD45RA+ cells. Input material: naive CD8+ T cells sorted from blood. The receptors originated from a man aged 30-40 years in good health.

The V and J genes are TRBV7-9 and TRBJ1-1; no clear D. Trimming shortened V by 6 bases and J by 7 bases, and 12 bases separated the two germline ends. Germline CDR1 and CDR2: SEHNR and FQNEAQ (reference sequence). The CDR3 is made up of 12 amino acids. The chain's CDR3 is CASSEAPREAFF. DNA of the CDR3: TGTGCCAGCAGTGAAGCCCCCCGTGAAGCTTTCTTT. Together with reference TRBV7-9 and TRBJ1-1, the CDR3 gives the full variable domain: DTGVSQNPRHKITKRGQNVTFRCDPISEHNRLYWYRQTLGQGPEFLTYFQNEAQLEKSRLLSDRFSAERPKGSFSTLEIQRTEQGDSAMYLCASSEAPREAFFGQGTRLTVV.

This chain links TRBV7-9 with TRBJ1-4; D ambiguous. The germline V gene encodes CDR1 SEHNR and CDR2 FQNEAQ (reference sequence). The CDR3 totals 15 residues. The ends were cut back, 5 bases at V and 4 bases at J, with 14 bases in the middle. The CDR3 nucleotides read TGTGCCAGCAGCCCCCGCCAGACAAGTAATGAAAAACTGTTTTTT. It yields the protein CASSPRQTSNEKLFF.

Written as DNA, the CDR3 is TGTGCCAGCAGCCACTATGGACAGGGCCAAGAGACCCAGTACTTC. Its protein product is CASSHYGQGQETQYF. This chain connects TRBV7-9 to TRBJ2-5; 8 positions agree with TRBD1. This CDR3 contains 15 residues. V was pared by 5 bases and J by 1 base, with 6 bases of the junction left unmatched. Germline V gene data show CDR1 as SEHNR and CDR2 as FQNEAQ (reference sequence).

The genes are TRBV5-1 and TRBJ1-1; D remains ambiguous. Germline V gene data show CDR1 as SGHRS and CDR2 as YFSETQ. Trimming cost V 0 bases and J 4 bases, with 13 bases left between them. This CDR3 is built from 15 residues. For the CDR3, the DNA is TGCGCCAGCAGCTTGGATATTAGCCGGGGCACTGAAGCTTTCTTT. Amino acids: CASSLDISRGTEAFF. Complete variable domain (other parts from reference TRBV5-1 and TRBJ1-1): KAGVTQTPRYLIKTRGQQVTLSCSPISGHRSVSWYQQTPGQGLQFLFEYFSETQRNKGNFPGRFSGRQFSNSRSEMNVSTLELGDSALYLCASSLDISRGTEAFFGQGTRLTVV.

This clone was detected only a few times. The chain employs TRBV5-1 and TRBJ2-2; the D call may be TRBD1 or TRBD2 (5 bases each). The ends were cut back, 0 bases at V and 3 bases at J, with 9 bases in the middle. CDR1 is SGHRS, CDR2 YFSETQ, per germline. CDR3 size: 15 residues. The CDR3 nucleotides read TGCGCCAGCAGCTTGGCCGGGGCGGACACCGGGGAGCTGTTTTTT. It encodes CASSLAGADTGELFF.

The chain uses TRBV27 and TRBJ2-7; the D gene is possibly TRBD2 (5 bases). Germline V gene lookup returns CDR1 MNHEY and CDR2 SMNVEV (reference sequence). The CDR3 has 13 residues. Trimming took off 3 bases at V and 6 bases at J, with 12 bases between the two ends. DNA for the CDR3: TGTGCCAGCAGTTTGTCGAGGGTAGGCGAGCAGTACTTC. Amino acids: CASSLSRVGEQYF.

The chain joins TRBV4-1 to TRBJ2-7; TRBD2 aligns across 8 bases. Germline loops: CDR1 MGHRA, CDR2 YSYEKL. With V trimmed by 2 bases and J by 7 bases, 13 bases remained unmatched. CDR3 size: 16 residues. The CDR3 coding sequence is TGCGCCAGCAGCCAATCGGGCGGGGGGATCGGGGTTGAGCAGTACTTC. It translates to CASSQSGGGIGVEQYF.

J is TRBJ1-1 and V is TRBV28, with D uncertain. Deletions cut 3 bases from V and 3 bases from J, with 8 bases between. Germline loops: CDR1 MDHEN, CDR2 SYDVKM. The CDR3 spans 13 residues. CDR3 sequence (DNA): TGTGCCAGCAGTTTCCGACTGGACACTGAAGCTTTCTTT. It encodes CASSFRLDTEAFF. The full variable domain, in which reference TRBV28 and TRBJ1-1 provide the parts outside the CDR3, is DVKVTQSSRYLVKRTGEKVFLECVQDMDHENMFWYRQDPGLGLRLIYFSYDVKMKEKGDIPEGYSVSREKKERFSLILESASTNQTSMYLCASSFRLDTEAFFGQGTRLTVV.

This clone was recorded only once. Written as DNA, the CDR3 is TGTGCCAGCAGTGAATCTGACAGAAACTATGGCTACACCTTC. It yields the protein CASSESDRNYGYTF. The chain has TRBV25-1 and TRBJ1-2; maybe TRBD1 (5 bases). CDR1 is MGHDK, CDR2 SYGVNS, per germline. This CDR3 is built from 14 residues. V lost 1 base to trimming and J lost 2 bases, with 8 bases between them.

As regards this clone: Sequence at one end of the junction differs from germline and may be a read error. The V gene is TRBV7-7, the J gene TRBJ2-7; 7 nucleotides align to TRBD2. Germline V gene data show CDR1 as SSHAT and CDR2 as FNYEAQ (reference sequence). The CDR3 sequence is 13 residues long. DNA for the CDR3: TGTGCTAGCAGCTTAACTAGCGCGCACGAGCAGTACTTC. This gives the protein CASSLTSAHEQYF.

The chain has TRBV21-1 and TRBJ2-1; no DNA check was done on the table's D call, TRBD1. TRBV21-1 is assigned pseudogene status. The CDR3 sequence is 16 residues long. CDR3 sequence (DNA): TGTGCCAGCAGCAAAGGCGGCAGGGGGTTGTACAATGAGCAGTTCTTC. It encodes CASSKGGRGLYNEQFF.

The J gene is TRBJ2-7, the V gene TRBV7-2; 14 bases fit TRBD2. Germline trimming cut 4 bases from V and 6 bases from J; bases unmatched to any gene: 5. The germline V gene has CDR1 SGHTA and CDR2 FQGNSA. The CDR3 runs 15 residues. CDR3 residues: CASSYPGTSGGEQYF. CDR3 DNA sequence: TGTGCCAGCAGCTACCCCGGGACTAGCGGGGGCGAGCAGTACTTC.

V gene TRBV9 combines with J gene TRBJ2-7, with 15 bases lining up with TRBD2. CDR1 and CDR2 (germline): SGDLS, YYNGEE. There are 17 residues in the CDR3. The junction had 4 bases not matched to a gene; V was cut back by 3 bases and J by 0 bases. The chain's CDR3 is CASSAGLAGGSSYEQYF. CDR3 sequence (DNA): TGTGCCAGCAGCGCGGGACTAGCGGGAGGCAGCTCCTACGAGCAGTACTTC.

The chain has TRBV5-1 and TRBJ2-6, with D possibly being TRBD1 or TRBD2 (5 bases each). Trimming removed 0 bases at V and 0 bases at J, with 19 bases between. From germline, CDR1 is SGHRS and CDR2 YFSETQ. This CDR3 comprises 20 residues. CDR3 coding DNA: TGCGCCAGCAGCTTGGGAGGGGTCTCAGCGGTAGGCTCTGGGGCCAACGTCCTGACTTTC. Translation: CASSLGGVSAVGSGANVLTF.

The rearrangement joins TRBV28 to TRBJ2-5; the D gene is possibly TRBD1 (5 bases). This CDR3 is built from 13 residues. Germline V gives CDR1 MDHEN, CDR2 SYDVKM. V lost 5 bases and J lost 5, with 12 bases in between. As DNA, the CDR3 is TGTGCCAGCAGTCCGGACACTGAGGAGACCCAGTACTTC. It encodes CASSPDTEETQYF.

The chain combines TRBV19 with TRBJ2-2; TRBD1 matches 8 bases. V dropped 2 bases and J dropped 6; count of bases not matched to a gene: 14. Germline-derived CDR1 and CDR2 are LNHDA and SQIVND (reference sequence). This CDR3 has 18 amino acids. The CDR3 is CASSIIKPGQGWAGELFF. The CDR3 bases are TGTGCCAGTAGTATAATAAAACCCGGACAGGGATGGGCCGGGGAGCTGTTTTTT. Full variable domain (remainder filled in from reference TRBV19 and TRBJ2-2): DGGITQSPKYLFRKEGQNVTLSCEQNLNHDAMYWYRQDPGQGLRLIYYSQIVNDFQKGDIAEGYSVSREKKESFPLTVTSAQKNPTAFYLCASSIIKPGQGWAGELFFGEGSRLTVL.

As to this clone: The sample contains more than one DNA sequence encoding this CDR3. This chain connects TRBV29-1 to TRBJ1-2; D gene unclear. The CDR3 has 11 amino acids. V shed 0 bases and J shed 7 bases, with 6 bases lying between them. Germline V gives CDR1 SQVTM, CDR2 ANQGSEA. CDR3 in DNA: TGCAGCGTTGAAGATCGGCGTGGCTACACCTTC. Protein product: CSVEDRRGYTF.

Concerning this clone itself: Other DNA sequences from this sample encode an identical CDR3 as well. The chain carries TRBV27 and TRBJ1-4; D is uncertain. This CDR3 spans 14 amino acids. Looked up from germline, CDR1 is MNHEY and CDR2 is SMNVEV (reference sequence). With 3 bases removed from V and 2 bases from J, the gap between germline ends came to 7 bases. The CDR3 is CASSFGGTNEKLFF. The CDR3 nucleotides read TGTGCCAGCAGTTTCGGTGGGACTAATGAAAAACTGTTTTTT.

The chain links TRBV28 to TRBJ1-2; 11 nucleotides match TRBD1. Germline CDR1 is MDHEN and CDR2 is SYDVKM. This CDR3 is 17 amino acids long. The ends lost 6 bases at V and 2 bases at J; junction bases unmatched: 11. Written as DNA, the CDR3 is TGTGCCAGCAGCCCAGTGACCAGGACAGGGGGCAACTATGGCTACACCTTC. Translated: CASSPVTRTGGNYGYTF.

The chain couples TRBV27 to TRBJ2-5, with 10 nucleotides matching TRBD2. The CDR3 is made up of 16 amino acids. J gave up 0 bases and V 6 bases, and 7 bases lay outside the gene matches. Germline V CDR1 and CDR2: MNHEY, SMNVEV (reference sequence). The CDR3 sequence is CASRPTSGAYQETQYF. CDR3 sequence (DNA): TGTGCCAGCAGACCCACTAGCGGGGCGTACCAAGAGACCCAGTACTTC.

The CDR3, as DNA: TGCGCCAGCAGTGGGGACAGGAGCTCGGATGAGCAGTTCTTC. This codes for CASSGDRSSDEQFF. This chain links TRBV10-2 with TRBJ2-1; 8 bases match TRBD1. Germline V CDR1 and CDR2: WSHSY, SAAADI. J gave up 8 bases and V 4 bases, and 7 bases lay outside the gene matches. The CDR3 contains 14 residues.

This chain links TRBV6-4 with TRBJ2-1; 11 bases agree with TRBD1. Germline trimming cut 5 bases from V and 6 bases from J; bases unmatched to any gene: 9. The V gene's germline CDR1 is MRHNA and CDR2 SNTAGT. CDR3 size: 16 residues. CDR3 nucleotide sequence: TGTGCCAGCAGTAAAACCGGGACAGGGGGTCCCAATGAGCAGTTCTTC. Its translation: CASSKTGTGGPNEQFF.

The gene calls are TRBV18 and TRBJ2-3; 7 bases are shared with TRBD2. V shed 0 bases and J 2 bases; nucleotides not matched to a gene: 2. The V gene's germline CDR1 is KGHSH and CDR2 LQKENI. This CDR3 is built from 15 residues. CDR3 loop: CASSPPAGDTDTQYF. CDR3 DNA sequence: TGTGCCAGCTCACCACCGGCGGGAGACACAGATACGCAGTATTTT.

This clone has only one observation. The gene calls are TRBV13 and TRBJ2-1; 7 nucleotides agree with TRBD2. Germline CDR1 PRHDT, CDR2 FYEKMQ (reference sequence). The junction had 8 bases not matched to a gene; V was cut back by 5 bases and J by 4 bases. This CDR3 contains 15 residues. The CDR3 loop reads CASSLGAGRYNEQFF. In DNA, the CDR3 is TGTGCCAGCAGCCTGGGAGCGGGAAGGTACAATGAGCAGTTCTTC.

The CDR3 DNA is TGTGCCAGCAGCGTAAATAGCGGGATAGACGGAGAGCAGTACTTC. This translates into CASSVNSGIDGEQYF. The gene calls are TRBV9 and TRBJ2-7; 8 bases line up with TRBD2. V lost 1 base, J lost 7 bases, and 10 bases stayed unmatched. The germline CDR1 and CDR2 sequences are SGDLS and YYNGEE. This CDR3 region has 15 residues.